A selection of T cell receptor beta chains follows, all from one sample in a study of Ad26.COV2.S vaccination and SARS-CoV-2 variants. Clones were read by immunoSEQ multiplex PCR, and TCRdb kept only the in-frame ones, dropping some. The sample contains fewer than 800,000 clones, 89% of which appear only once. The sequencing used peripheral blood, collected in a trial of Ad26.COV2.S vaccine versus placebo. These receptors originate from a person aged 18 to 65 who received the Ad26.COV2.S COVID-19 vaccine or a placebo. Both conserved end residues are part of each CDR3. The order of the fields is D gene, J gene, V gene, clone size, CDR3 DNA, CDR3 protein. A D gene is named only where the DNA matches it firmly. A row's size may be missing; if present it is once, few, many or a size class.

d_call: NA
j_call: TRBJ1-3
v_call: TRBV5-5
clone_size: NA
cdr3_nt: TGTGCCAGCAGCTTGGGACCGAGCTCTGGAAACACCATATATTTT
cdr3_aa: CASSLGPSSGNTIYF

d_call: TRBD2
j_call: TRBJ2-3
v_call: TRBV6-5
clone_size: few
cdr3_nt: TGTGCCAGCAGCCTCGGGGTAGCGGGGGATACGCAGTATTTT
cdr3_aa: CASSLGVAGDTQYF

d_call: NA
j_call: TRBJ2-1
v_call: TRBV6-2/TRBV6-3
clone_size: NA
cdr3_nt: TGTGCCAGCAGTTCGCTAAGACAGTTAGGGGGGAATGAGCAGTTCTTC
cdr3_aa: CASSSLRQLGGNEQFF

d_call: NA
j_call: TRBJ1-5
v_call: TRBV6-6
clone_size: NA
cdr3_nt: TGTGCCAGCAGTCTTCCTGGAGGGAGTCAGCCCCAGCATTTT
cdr3_aa: CASSLPGGSQPQHF

d_call: TRBD2
j_call: TRBJ2-2
v_call: TRBV5-1
clone_size: NA
cdr3_nt: TGCGCCAGCAGCCCCTCCGGGACTAAGAACACCGGGGAGCTGTTTTTT
cdr3_aa: CASSPSGTKNTGELFF

d_call: NA
j_call: TRBJ2-7
v_call: TRBV5-1
clone_size: NA
cdr3_nt: TGCGCCAGCAGCTTGGTGCCGGGCGAACCTCCCTACGAGCAGTACTTC
cdr3_aa: CASSLVPGEPPYEQYF

d_call: NA
j_call: TRBJ2-1
v_call: TRBV12-5
clone_size: NA
cdr3_nt: TGTGCTAGTGGTCCCGGACCCTTTCGGGGGTTCTTC
cdr3_aa: CASGPGPFRGFF

d_call: TRBD1
j_call: TRBJ2-7
v_call: TRBV19
clone_size: NA
cdr3_nt: TGTGCCAGTAGTCCGATGGGACCGGGACAGGGTTACGAGCAGTACTTC
cdr3_aa: CASSPMGPGQGYEQYF

d_call: NA
j_call: TRBJ1-4
v_call: TRBV13
clone_size: NA
cdr3_nt: TGTGCCAGCAGCTTACTCGGTGGAAAACTGTTTTTT
cdr3_aa: CASSLLGGKLFF

d_call: NA
j_call: TRBJ1-1
v_call: TRBV19
clone_size: NA
cdr3_nt: TGTGCCAGTAGTGGACGAAGGGCTGCTGAAGCTTTCTTT
cdr3_aa: CASSGRRAAEAFF

d_call: TRBD1
j_call: TRBJ1-5
v_call: TRBV19
clone_size: NA
cdr3_nt: TGTGCCAGTAGTACCGGGACAGGGTTCCAGCCCCAGCATTTT
cdr3_aa: CASSTGTGFQPQHF

d_call: NA
j_call: TRBJ2-5
v_call: TRBV7-2
clone_size: NA
cdr3_nt: TGTGCCAGCAGCTTAGGGGCCCGAGGGGGAATACAGACCCAGTACTTC
cdr3_aa: CASSLGARGGIQTQYF

d_call: NA
j_call: TRBJ2-1
v_call: TRBV6-6
clone_size: NA
cdr3_nt: TGTGCCAGCAAGGGGACACAATACAATGAGCAGTTCTTC
cdr3_aa: CASKGTQYNEQFF

d_call: TRBD1
j_call: TRBJ1-1
v_call: TRBV18
clone_size: NA
cdr3_nt: TGTGCCAGCTCACCATCCGGGACAGGGGGCCAGGAAGCTTTCTTT
cdr3_aa: CASSPSGTGGQEAFF

d_call: NA
j_call: TRBJ2-3
v_call: TRBV29-1
clone_size: NA
cdr3_nt: TGCAGCGTTGGTGGCCGTATCACAGATACGCAGTATTTT
cdr3_aa: CSVGGRITDTQYF

d_call: NA
j_call: TRBJ1-4
v_call: TRBV5-5
clone_size: NA
cdr3_nt: TGTGCCAGCAGCTACTACAGTAATGAAAAACTGTTTTTT
cdr3_aa: CASSYYSNEKLFF